A selection of T cell receptor beta chains follows, all from one sample in a study of blood T cell repertoires in COVID-19. Clones were sequenced by immunoSEQ multiplex PCR, and TCRdb holds only the in-frame ones, with some missing. The sample holds approximately 200,000 clones, roughly 87% seen once. Sequencing used peripheral blood. The receptors derive from a man in his forties with active or convalescent COVID-19. Both conserved end residues are part of each CDR3. The order of the fields is V gene, D gene, J gene, clone size, CDR3 protein, CDR3 DNA. The D gene is left open where the match is weak. Only part of the rows carry a size: once, few, many, or a class if the clone is expanded.

TRBV11-3	TRBD1	TRBJ1-6	-	CASSLTGQNNSPLHF	TGTGCCAGCAGCTTGACAGGGCAAAATAATTCACCCCTCCACTTT
TRBV2	-	TRBJ1-6	once	CASSGRGIYNSPLHF	TGTGCCAGCAGTGGGAGAGGGATCTATAATTCACCCCTCCACTTT
TRBV5-1	TRBD1	TRBJ2-2	once	CASSRTGAGTGELFF	TGCGCCAGCAGCCGGACAGGGGCGGGCACCGGGGAGCTGTTTTTT
TRBV5-1	TRBD1	TRBJ1-6	-	CASIGDRRRLPLHF	TGCGCCAGCATTGGGGACAGGAGACGATTACCCCTCCACTTT
TRBV7-9	-	TRBJ2-3	-	CASSFHLAWGATSTDTQYF	TGTGCCAGCAGCTTCCACCTAGCGTGGGGTGCCACTAGCACAGATACGCAGTATTTT
TRBV11-1	TRBD1	TRBJ2-7	once	CASSTDRDEQYF	TGTGCCAGCAGCACGGACAGGGACGAGCAGTACTTC
TRBV10-2	-	TRBJ1-6	-	CASAAGRNSPLHF	TGCGCCAGCGCGGCCGGCCGAAATTCACCCCTCCACTTT
TRBV5-4	-	TRBJ2-7	few	CASSFRGGASYEQYF	TGTGCCAGCAGCTTTAGGGGCGGGGCCTCCTACGAGCAGTACTTC
TRBV6-5	-	TRBJ1-1	once	CASSYSRGSEAFF	TGTGCCAGCAGTTACTCAAGGGGCAGTGAAGCTTTCTTT
TRBV27	TRBD1	TRBJ2-1	-	CASVISGTGHNEQFF	TGTGCCAGCGTAATATCCGGGACAGGCCACAATGAGCAGTTCTTC
TRBV28	TRBD2	TRBJ2-5	-	CASSPLAEIETQYF	TGTGCCAGCAGTCCCCTAGCGGAGATAGAGACCCAGTACTTC
TRBV19	-	TRBJ1-1	-	CASSETANMNTEAFF	TGTGCCAGTAGTGAGACAGCGAACATGAACACTGAAGCTTTCTTT
TRBV27	-	TRBJ2-1	-	CASSLYNEQFF	TGTGCCAGCAGCTTGTACAATGAGCAGTTCTTC
TRBV16	-	TRBJ2-1	-	CASSQGGAIYEQFF	TGTGCCAGCAGCCAAGGGGGGGCGATTTATGAGCAGTTCTTC
TRBV21-1	-	TRBJ2-7	-	CASSTPGTGEQYF	TGTGCCAGCAGCACCCCAGGGACTGGCGAGCAGTACTTC
TRBV30	TRBD1	TRBJ1-5	-	CAWATGGGQPQHF	TGTGCCTGGGCAACAGGGGGCGGTCAGCCCCAGCATTTT
TRBV6-5	TRBD1	TRBJ1-1	-	CASRGTGSNTEAFF	TGTGCCAGCAGGGGGACAGGGTCGAACACTGAAGCTTTCTTT
TRBV7-2	TRBD1	TRBJ2-2	-	CASSRHRGDTGELFF	TGTGCCAGCAGCCGGCACAGGGGAGACACCGGGGAGCTGTTTTTT
TRBV2	-	TRBJ2-6	once	CASSAEAANVLTF	TGTGCCAGCAGTGCCGAGGCCGCCAACGTCCTGACTTTC
TRBV30	TRBD2	TRBJ2-7	-	CACTHPMREGREQYF	TGTGCCTGCACTCACCCCATGCGGGAGGGTCGAGAGCAGTACTTC
TRBV6-2/TRBV6-3	TRBD1	TRBJ2-3	once	CASSSFGQGASDTQYF	TGTGCCAGCAGTTCCTTCGGACAGGGGGCTTCAGATACGCAGTATTTT
TRBV29-1	-	TRBJ2-3	-	CSVEPRRPSTDTQYF	TGCAGCGTTGAACCTCGGAGGCCTAGCACAGATACGCAGTATTTT
TRBV28	-	TRBJ1-3	-	CASSFIGRSGNTIYF	TGTGCCAGCAGTTTTATCGGGAGGTCTGGAAACACCATATATTTT
TRBV24-1	-	TRBJ2-1	few	CATSALTGEQFF	TGTGCCACCAGTGCCTTGACAGGAGAGCAGTTCTTC
TRBV11-2	TRBD1	TRBJ1-4	-	CASSLQGATNEKLFF	TGTGCCAGCAGCTTACAGGGGGCGACTAATGAAAAACTGTTTTTT
TRBV6-5	TRBD1	TRBJ1-2	-	CASGTGGLGYTF	TGTGCCAGCGGGACAGGGGGCTTGGGCTACACCTTC
TRBV19	-	TRBJ1-2	-	CASSPGSYGYTF	TGTGCCAGTAGTCCAGGGTCCTATGGCTACACCTTC
TRBV2	TRBD1	TRBJ1-2	-	CASSLAGGTNYGYTF	TGTGCCAGCAGCCTTGCAGGGGGCACTAACTATGGCTACACCTTC
TRBV7-2	-	TRBJ1-3	-	CASTHRVRNTIYF	TGTGCCAGCACCCACAGGGTTAGAAACACCATATATTTT
TRBV5-1	-	TRBJ1-5	few	CASSLRGGDSNQPQHF	TGCGCCAGCAGCTTAAGGGGAGGGGATAGCAATCAGCCCCAGCATTTT